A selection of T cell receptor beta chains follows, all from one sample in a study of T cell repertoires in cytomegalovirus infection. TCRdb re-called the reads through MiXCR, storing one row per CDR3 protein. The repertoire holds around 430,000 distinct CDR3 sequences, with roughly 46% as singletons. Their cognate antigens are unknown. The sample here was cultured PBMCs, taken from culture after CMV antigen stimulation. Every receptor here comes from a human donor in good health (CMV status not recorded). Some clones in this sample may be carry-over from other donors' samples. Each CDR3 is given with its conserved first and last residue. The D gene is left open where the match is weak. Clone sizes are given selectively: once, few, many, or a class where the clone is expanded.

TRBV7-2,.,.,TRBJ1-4,TGTGCCAGCAGCTTTCGCGGTCGGATGGCAACTAATGAAAAACTGTTTTTT,CASSFRGRMATNEKLFF
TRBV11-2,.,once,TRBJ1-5,TGTGCCAGCAGCTCACAGGGTTGGTTATATTTTAGCAATCAGCCCCAGCATTTT,CASSSQGWLYFSNQPQHF
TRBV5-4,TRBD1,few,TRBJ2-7,TGTGCCAGCAGCTTGGACAGGGGCCGATTCGAGCAGTACTTC,CASSLDRGRFEQYF
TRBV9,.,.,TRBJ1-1,TGTGCCAGCAGCGTACCCCCCTTAGGCAGCACTGAAGCTTTCTTT,CASSVPPLGSTEAFF
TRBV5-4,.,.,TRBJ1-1,TGTGCCAGCAGCGCGACAGTGAACACTGAAGCTTTCTTT,CASSATVNTEAFF
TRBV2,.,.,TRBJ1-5,TGTGCCAGCAGTGAGTATGGCAGCGCGGGCAATCAGCCCCAGCATTTT,CASSEYGSAGNQPQHF
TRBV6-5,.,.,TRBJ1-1,TGTGCCAGCAGTTCTCGCCAGGGCGTTATTGGGATGAACACTGAAGCTTTCTTT,CASSSRQGVIGMNTEAFF
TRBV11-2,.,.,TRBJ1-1,TGTGCCAGCAGCCCGGCCCGGACTGAAGCTTTCTTT,CASSPARTEAFF
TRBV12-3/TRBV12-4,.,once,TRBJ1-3,TGTGCCAGCAGTCCGGTCCGGGGGAGAAACACCATATATTTT,CASSPVRGRNTIYF
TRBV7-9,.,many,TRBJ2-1,TGTGCCAGCAGCCCAGAGCCCCCGGACCCGTCCTACAATGAGCAGTTCTTC,CASSPEPPDPSYNEQFF
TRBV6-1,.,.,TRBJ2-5,TGTGCCAGCAGTGTCTTGGCGGGCAGCGAGACCCAGTACTTC,CASSVLAGSETQYF
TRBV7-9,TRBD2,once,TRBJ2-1,TGTGCCAGCAGCGACTCCCCGGCGGGGGGTTATGAGCAGTTCTTC,CASSDSPAGGYEQFF
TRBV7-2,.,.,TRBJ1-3,TGTGCCAGCAGCCCCCGGGACCTCTCTGGAAACACCATATATTTT,CASSPRDLSGNTIYF
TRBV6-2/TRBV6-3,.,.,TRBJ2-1,TGTGCCAGCTCAACCGCGAGACTACAGTTCTTC,CASSTARLQFF
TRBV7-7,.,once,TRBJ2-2,TGTGCCAGCAGCTTGGGGGGCGCATTTCCCGGGGAGCTGTTTTTT,CASSLGGAFPGELFF
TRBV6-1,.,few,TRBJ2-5,TGTGCCAGCAGCCACAGGGAGAGAGGAGAGACCCAGTACTTC,CASSHRERGETQYF
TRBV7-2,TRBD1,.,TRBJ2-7,TGTGCCAGCAGCACGACGACAGGGTCAGCCTACGAGCAGTACTTC,CASSTTTGSAYEQYF
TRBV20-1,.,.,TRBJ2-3,TGCAGTGCTAGAGGCTCCGGGACCGATACGCAGTATTTT,CSARGSGTDTQYF
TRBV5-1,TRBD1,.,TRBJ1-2,TGCGCCAGCAGCCGGGGACAGCCCTATGGCTACACCTTC,CASSRGQPYGYTF
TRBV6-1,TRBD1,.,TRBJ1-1,TGTGCCAGCAGTTGGGACAGGCGGAACACTGAAGCTTTCTTT,CASSWDRRNTEAFF
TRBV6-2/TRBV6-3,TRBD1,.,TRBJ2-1,TGTGCCAGCAGCCTAGACAGGGGACCCTTGTCCTACAATGAGCAGTTCTTC,CASSLDRGPLSYNEQFF
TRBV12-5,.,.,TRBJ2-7,TGTGCTAGTGGTTTGGGGGCGCGGGTTTGGCACGAGCAGTACTTC,CASGLGARVWHEQYF
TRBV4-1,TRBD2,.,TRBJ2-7,TGCGCCAGCAGCCAAGTCCTAGCGGGTGAGCAGTACTTC,CASSQVLAGEQYF
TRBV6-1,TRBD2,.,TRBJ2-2,TGTGCCAGCAGTGTAAGGGGAGGGACCGGGGAGCTGTTTTTT,CASSVRGGTGELFF
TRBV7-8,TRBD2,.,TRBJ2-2,TGTGCCAGCAGCTTAGAACTAGCGGGAGTTCTTGGCGGGGAGCTGTTTTTT,CASSLELAGVLGGELFF
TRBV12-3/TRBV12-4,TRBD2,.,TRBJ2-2,TGTGCCAACAGTCCGCCCGGACTAGCGTTCGCCGGGGAGCTGTTTTTT,CANSPPGLAFAGELFF
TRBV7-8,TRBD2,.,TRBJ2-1,TGTGCCAGCAGCCCTAGGACTAGCGGCGTCCCCAAACCCCCCCCTGAGCAGTTCTTC,CASSPRTSGVPKPPPEQFF
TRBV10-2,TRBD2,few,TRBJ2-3,TGCGCCAGCCTACCCTTACTAGCGGGAGGGGCAGATACGCAGTATTTT,CASLPLLAGGADTQYF
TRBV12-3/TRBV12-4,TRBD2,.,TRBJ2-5,TGTGCCAGCAGGGGTAGCGGGGGCGAGACCCAGTACTTC,CASRGSGGETQYF
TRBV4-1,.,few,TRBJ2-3,TGCGCCAGCAGCCCTCCGGAGACCGACGGACCCACGACGCAGTATTTT,CASSPPETDGPTTQYF
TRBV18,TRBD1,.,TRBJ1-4,TGTGCCAGCTCACCACCGTCAGGACAGGGTGAAAAACTGTTTTTT,CASSPPSGQGEKLFF
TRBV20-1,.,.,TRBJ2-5,TGCAGTGCTAGAGACGTGGGGCCGGAGACCCAGTACTTC,CSARDVGPETQYF
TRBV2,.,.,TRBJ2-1,TGTGCCAGAGATCAGGGAGTTGAGCAGTTCTTC,CARDQGVEQFF
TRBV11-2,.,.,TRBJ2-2,TGTGCCAGCAGACCGGGTCGCGGGACCTCGGGGACCGGGGAGCTGTTTTTT,CASRPGRGTSGTGELFF
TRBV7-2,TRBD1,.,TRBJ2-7,TGTGCCAGCAGCTTAGTCGAGGGGGCGAAGCAGTACTTC,CASSLVEGAKQYF
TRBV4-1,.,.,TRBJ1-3,TGCGCCAGCAGCCAAATACACGACTCTGGAAACACCATATATTTT,CASSQIHDSGNTIYF
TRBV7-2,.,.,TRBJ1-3,TGTGCCAGCAGCCGACTCGGGCTTGGAAACACCATATATTTT,CASSRLGLGNTIYF
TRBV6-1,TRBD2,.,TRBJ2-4,TGTGCCAGCAGCCTTACGAGACTAGCGGGAAGCGGACTAGCCAAAAACATTCAGTACTTC,CASSLTRLAGSGLAKNIQYF
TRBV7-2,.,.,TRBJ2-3,TGTGCCAGTACGGGGGGACCGAGGGGGGATGGAGATACGCAGTATTTT,CASTGGPRGDGDTQYF
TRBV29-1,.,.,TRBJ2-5,TGCAGCGTTGAAGGGGCCCAAGAGACCCAGTACTTC,CSVEGAQETQYF
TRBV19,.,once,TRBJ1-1,TGTGCCAGTAAAGTAAGCTCGGGGACTGAAGCTTTCTTT,CASKVSSGTEAFF
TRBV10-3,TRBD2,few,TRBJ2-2,TGTGCCATCAGTCCGGGACTAGGGAACACCGGGGAGCTGTTTTTT,CAISPGLGNTGELFF
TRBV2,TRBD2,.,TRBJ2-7,TGTGCCAGCAGTGAATCCGGGACTAGCGGCTACGAGCAGTACTTC,CASSESGTSGYEQYF
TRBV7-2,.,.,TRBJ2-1,TGTGCCAGCAGCTTAGAGGCGGGCGCCCTCCGTGAGCAGTTCTTC,CASSLEAGALREQFF
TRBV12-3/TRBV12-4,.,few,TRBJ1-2,TGTGCCACCCAAAACCTAGGCAACTATGGCTACACCTTC,CATQNLGNYGYTF
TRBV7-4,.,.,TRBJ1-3,TGTGCCAGCAGCGCCGGCGGAAACACCATATATTTT,CASSAGGNTIYF
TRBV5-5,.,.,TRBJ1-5,TGTGCCAGCAGCTTGGACTTAGCCATGGGTCGGCCCCAGCATTTT,CASSLDLAMGRPQHF
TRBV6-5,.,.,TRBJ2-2,TGTGCCACCACAACTCGCGGGGCGGGGGCCCTCACCGGGGAGCTGTTTTTT,CATTTRGAGALTGELFF
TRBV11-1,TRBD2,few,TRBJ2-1,TGTGCCAGCAGCTTGGGACTAGACAATGAGCAGTTCTTC,CASSLGLDNEQFF
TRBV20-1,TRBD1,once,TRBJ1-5,TGCAGTGCTCGGTCAGGGGGCCTCGATCAGCCCCAGCATTTT,CSARSGGLDQPQHF
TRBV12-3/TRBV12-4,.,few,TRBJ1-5,TGTGCCAGCAGTTTACGGGGTATTAATCAGCCCCAGCATTTT,CASSLRGINQPQHF
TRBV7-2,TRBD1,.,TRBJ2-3,TGTGCCAGCAGCTCGGGGACAGGGGGTAGGGCAGATACGCAGTATTTT,CASSSGTGGRADTQYF
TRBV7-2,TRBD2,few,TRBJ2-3,TGTGCCAGCAGCTTATCGGGACTAGCGGCGACCGATACGCAGTATTTT,CASSLSGLAATDTQYF